Each of the 10 T cell receptor beta chains below was sequenced from the same sample in a study of blood T cell repertoires in COVID-19. Clones were read by immunoSEQ multiplex PCR, and TCRdb kept only the in-frame ones, dropping some. The data contain 100,000 to 120,000 clones, about 88% of them singletons. Specimen: peripheral blood. Every receptor here comes from a woman between 70 and 85 years old who had recovered from COVID-19.

The rearrangement links TRBV6-7 to TRBJ1-6, with no clear D. Being an ORF, TRBV6-7 has a function that is uncertain. Trimming cost V 2 bases and J 6 bases, with 5 bases left between them. The CDR3 is 13 residues long. The CDR3 nucleotides read TGTGCCAGCAGTTACCCATTTAATTCACCCCTCCACTTT. The encoded protein is CASSYPFNSPLHF.

The chain employs TRBV2 and TRBJ2-7; the match to TRBD1 covers 8 bases. Looked up from germline, CDR1 is SNHLY and CDR2 is FYNNEI. The J segment lost 3 bases and the V segment lost 8 bases, leaving 6 bases of the junction unmatched. CDR3 length: 13 residues. CDR3 in amino acids: CASETGEFYEQYF. The CDR3 DNA follows: TGTGCCAGCGAGACAGGGGAGTTCTACGAGCAGTACTTC.

CDR3 sequence reads: CASSLGGIMNTEAFF. DNA for the CDR3: TGTGCCAGCAGCTTAGGAGGTATCATGAACACTGAAGCTTTCTTT. The chain recombines TRBV7-6 with TRBJ1-1; D gene uncertain. In germline, CDR1 is SGHVS, CDR2 FNYEAQ. The CDR3 has 15 residues. V lost 1 base, J lost 0 bases, and 9 bases lay in between.

This clone was counted once. This chain joins TRBV7-3 and TRBJ2-5, with 7 positions matching TRBD1. The CDR3 contains 15 residues. V shed 3 bases and J 3 bases; nucleotides not matched to a gene: 7. CDR1 and CDR2 from the germline V gene are SGHTA and FQGTGA. As DNA, the CDR3 is TGTGCCAGCAGCTTCGGGCCAGACAGGGAAGAGACCCAGTACTTC. Its translation: CASSFGPDREETQYF.

V and J are TRBV18 and TRBJ2-1, with D tentatively TRBD2 (6 bases). Germline V gives CDR1 KGHSH, CDR2 LQKENI. The CDR3 runs to 15 residues. The germline V and J ends were trimmed by 0 bases and 3 bases, with 9 bases remaining between them. The CDR3 here is CASSPPAGNYNEQFF. The CDR3 region has the DNA TGTGCCAGCTCACCACCGGCGGGGAACTACAATGAGCAGTTCTTC.

The rearrangement links TRBV11-1 to TRBJ2-7; 7 positions agree with TRBD1. The CDR3 spans 15 residues. V dropped 6 bases and J dropped 3; count of bases not matched to a gene: 11. Germline CDR1 SGHAT, CDR2 FQDESV (reference sequence). In nucleotides, the CDR3 is TGTGCCAGCAGTCCCCTCGGGACAGTATTCTACGAGCAGTACTTC. Translated, it gives CASSPLGTVFYEQYF.

This rearrangement joins TRBV5-1 to TRBJ1-1, with 7 bases lining up with TRBD1. This CDR3 is 19 amino acids long. The V gene end was trimmed by 0 bases and the J gene end by 1 base; junction bases not matched to a gene: 15. Germline lookup yields CDR1 SGHRS and CDR2 YFSETQ. This chain's CDR3 is CASSLEGARGRGANTEAFF. In nucleotides, the CDR3 is TGCGCCAGCAGCTTGGAGGGGGCGAGAGGGAGAGGGGCGAACACTGAAGCTTTCTTT.

The CDR3 bases are TGTGCCATCAGGAACGGGACAGGGGGCTACGAGCAGTACTTC. Translating gives CAIRNGTGGYEQYF. The chain employs TRBV10-3 and TRBJ2-7; TRBD1 agrees at 11 bases. Germline V CDR1 and CDR2: ENHRY, SYGVKD. V was pared by 6 bases and J by 3 bases, with 4 bases of the junction left unmatched. The CDR3 spans 14 residues.

The CDR3 sequence is CASSPGRAGGGYTF. CDR3 nucleotides: TGTGCCAGCAGTCCGGGCAGGGCCGGGGGTGGCTACACCTTC. The rearrangement links TRBV6-4 to TRBJ1-2; D is possibly TRBD1 (5 bases). V was cut by 5 bases and J by 7 bases, with 17 bases left in between. The CDR3 totals 14 residues. CDR1 is MRHNA, CDR2 SNTAGT, per germline.

CDR3 sequence (DNA): TGTGCCAGCAGACTAACCGGGGAGCTGTTTTTT. Translating it yields CASRLTGELFF. The chain has TRBV6-5 and TRBJ2-2; D call uncertain. This CDR3 region has 11 residues. Trimming cost V 6 bases and J 5 bases, with 4 bases left between them. The germline V gene encodes CDR1 MNHEY and CDR2 SVGAGI.